This T cell receptor beta chain emerged from a study of monozygotic twins with inflammatory bowel disease. Points from the study as a whole: People with IBD had fewer clonotypes in common with others than healthy twins did, especially with disease activity. Immunosuppressive treatments were not uniform, and this may have added variability to patient repertoires.

The germline V gene encodes CDR1 ENHRY and CDR2 SYGVKD. The CDR3 is 16 amino acids. Total RNA, at approximately 4,000 ng, went into every TCR library. During cDNA synthesis, UMIs that each contained a 6-nucleotide sample barcode were added by means of template switching. TCRdb re-analyzed the 5' RACE reads; it lists each CDR3 protein once, without DNA. Its listing shows some 160,000 distinct CDR3 sequences. With respect to this clonotype: The antigen remains unidentified.

The gene calls are TRBV10-3 and TRBJ2-3; the D call from TCRdb, TRBD2, cannot be confirmed without DNA. This TCR came from a human donor with ulcerative colitis or Crohn's disease, or a healthy co-twin of an affected twin (not recorded which). Sequenced: blood. The CDR3 loop reads CATGREAGGQGDTQYF.